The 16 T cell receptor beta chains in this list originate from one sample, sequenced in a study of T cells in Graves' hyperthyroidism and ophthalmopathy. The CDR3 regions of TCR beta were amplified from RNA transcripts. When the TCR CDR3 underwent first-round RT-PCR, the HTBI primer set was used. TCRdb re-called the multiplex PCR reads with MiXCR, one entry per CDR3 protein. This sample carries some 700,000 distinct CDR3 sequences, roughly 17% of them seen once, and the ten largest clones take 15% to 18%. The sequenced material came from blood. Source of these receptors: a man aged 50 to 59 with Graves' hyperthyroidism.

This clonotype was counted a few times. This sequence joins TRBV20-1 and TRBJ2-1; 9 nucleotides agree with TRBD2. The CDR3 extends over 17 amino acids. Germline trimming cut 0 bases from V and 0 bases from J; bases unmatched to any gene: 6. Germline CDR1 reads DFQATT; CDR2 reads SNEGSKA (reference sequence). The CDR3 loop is CSARDRAGGSSYNEQFF. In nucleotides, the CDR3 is TGCAGTGCTAGAGATCGTGCGGGAGGGAGCTCCTACAATGAGCAGTTCTTC.

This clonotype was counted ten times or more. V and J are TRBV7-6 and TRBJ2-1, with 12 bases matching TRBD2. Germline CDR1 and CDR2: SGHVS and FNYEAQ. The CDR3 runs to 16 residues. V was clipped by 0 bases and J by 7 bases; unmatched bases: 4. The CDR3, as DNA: TGTGCCAGCAGCTTAGCGACTAGCGGGAGTCGGAATGAGCAGTTCTTC. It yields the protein CASSLATSGSRNEQFF.

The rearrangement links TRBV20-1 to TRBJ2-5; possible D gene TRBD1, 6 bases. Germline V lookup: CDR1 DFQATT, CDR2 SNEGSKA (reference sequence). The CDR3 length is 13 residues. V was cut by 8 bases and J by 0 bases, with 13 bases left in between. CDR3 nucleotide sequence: TGCAGTCCAAAACAGGGATACCAAGAGACCCAGTACTTC. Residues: CSPKQGYQETQYF.

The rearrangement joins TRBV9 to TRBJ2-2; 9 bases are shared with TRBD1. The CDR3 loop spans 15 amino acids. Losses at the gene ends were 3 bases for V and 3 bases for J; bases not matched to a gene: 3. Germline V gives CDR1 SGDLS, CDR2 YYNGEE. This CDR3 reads CASSARQGDTGELFF. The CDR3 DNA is TGTGCCAGCAGCGCCCGACAGGGGGACACCGGGGAGCTGTTTTTT.

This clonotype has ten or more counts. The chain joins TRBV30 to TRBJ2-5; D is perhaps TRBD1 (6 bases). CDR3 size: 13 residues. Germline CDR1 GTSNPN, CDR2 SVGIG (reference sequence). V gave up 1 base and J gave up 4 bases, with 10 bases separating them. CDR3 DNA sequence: TGTGCCTGGAGTGAGGGGGAGAGAGAGACCCAGTACTTC. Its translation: CAWSEGERETQYF.

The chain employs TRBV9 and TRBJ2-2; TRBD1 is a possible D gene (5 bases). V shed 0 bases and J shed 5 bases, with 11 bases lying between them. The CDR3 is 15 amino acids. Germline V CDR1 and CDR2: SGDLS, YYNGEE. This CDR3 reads CASSVVPGMTGELFF. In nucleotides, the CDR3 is TGTGCCAGCAGCGTAGTCCCAGGGATGACCGGGGAGCTGTTTTTT.

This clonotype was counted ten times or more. CDR3 residues: CSVEDHLGQNTEAFF. DNA of the CDR3: TGCAGCGTTGAAGATCACCTCGGACAGAACACTGAAGCTTTCTTT. The genes are TRBV29-1 and TRBJ1-1; D may be TRBD1 (5 bases). Trimming took off 0 bases at V and 1 base at J, with 12 bases between the two ends. CDR1 is SQVTM, CDR2 ANQGSEA, per germline. This CDR3 has 15 residues.

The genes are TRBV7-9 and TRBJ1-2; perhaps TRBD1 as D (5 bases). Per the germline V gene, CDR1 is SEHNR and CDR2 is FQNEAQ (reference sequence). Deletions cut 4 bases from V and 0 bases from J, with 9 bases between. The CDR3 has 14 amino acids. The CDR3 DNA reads TGTGCCAGCAGCTCGACAGAGACTAACTATGGCTACACCTTC. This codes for CASSSTETNYGYTF.

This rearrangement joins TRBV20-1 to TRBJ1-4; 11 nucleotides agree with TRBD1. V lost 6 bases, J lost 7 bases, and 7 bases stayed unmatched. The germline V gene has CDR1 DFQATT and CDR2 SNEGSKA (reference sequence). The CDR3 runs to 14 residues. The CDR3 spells CSATDRGRGEKLFF. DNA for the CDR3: TGCAGTGCCACGGACAGGGGGCGAGGTGAAAAACTGTTTTTT.

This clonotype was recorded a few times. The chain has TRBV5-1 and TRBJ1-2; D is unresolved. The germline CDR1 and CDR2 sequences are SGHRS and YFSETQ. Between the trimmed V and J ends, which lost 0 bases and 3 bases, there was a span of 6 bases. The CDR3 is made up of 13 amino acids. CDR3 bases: TGCGCCAGCAGCTTGGACATGGACTATGGCTACACCTTC. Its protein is CASSLDMDYGYTF.

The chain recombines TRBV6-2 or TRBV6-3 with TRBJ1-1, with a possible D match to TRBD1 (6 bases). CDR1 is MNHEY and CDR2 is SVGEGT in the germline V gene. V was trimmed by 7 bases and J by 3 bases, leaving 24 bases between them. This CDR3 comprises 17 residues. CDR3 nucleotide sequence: TGTGCCAGCATCCCGACAGGCTTCGAGTCTACGGACACTGAAGCTTTCTTT. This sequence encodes CASIPTGFESTDTEAFF.

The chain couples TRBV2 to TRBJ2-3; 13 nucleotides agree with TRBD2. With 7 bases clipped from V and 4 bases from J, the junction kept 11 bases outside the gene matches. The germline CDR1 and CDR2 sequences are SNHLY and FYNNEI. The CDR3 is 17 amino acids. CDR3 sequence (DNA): TGTGCCAGCAAAGCCGGGACTAGCGGGAATGGCGCAGATACGCAGTATTTT. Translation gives CASKAGTSGNGADTQYF.

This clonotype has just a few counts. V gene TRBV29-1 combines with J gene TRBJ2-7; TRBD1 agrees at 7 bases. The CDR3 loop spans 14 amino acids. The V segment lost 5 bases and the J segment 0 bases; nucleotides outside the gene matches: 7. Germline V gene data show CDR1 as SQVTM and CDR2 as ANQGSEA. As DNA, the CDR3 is TGCAGCGTTATTCTACGGGACAGCTCCTACGAGCAGTACTTC. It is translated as CSVILRDSSYEQYF.

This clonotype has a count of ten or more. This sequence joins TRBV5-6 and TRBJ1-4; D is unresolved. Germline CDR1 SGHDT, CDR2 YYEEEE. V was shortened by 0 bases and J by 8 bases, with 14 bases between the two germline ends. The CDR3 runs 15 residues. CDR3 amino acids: CASSLAYGSGEKLFF. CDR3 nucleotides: TGTGCCAGCAGCTTGGCCTATGGGTCTGGCGAAAAACTGTTTTTT.

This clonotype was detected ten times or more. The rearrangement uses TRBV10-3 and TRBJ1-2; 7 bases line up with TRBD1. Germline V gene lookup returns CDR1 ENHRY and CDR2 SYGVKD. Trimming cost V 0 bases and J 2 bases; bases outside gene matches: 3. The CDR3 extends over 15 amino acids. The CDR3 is CAISESDRVNYGYTF. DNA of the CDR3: TGTGCCATCAGTGAGTCAGACAGGGTGAACTATGGCTACACCTTC.

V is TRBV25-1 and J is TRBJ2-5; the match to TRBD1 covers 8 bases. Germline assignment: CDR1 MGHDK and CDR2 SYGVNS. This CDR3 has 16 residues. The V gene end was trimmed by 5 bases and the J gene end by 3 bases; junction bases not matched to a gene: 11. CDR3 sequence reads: CASSPRGTGEKETQYF. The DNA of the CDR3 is TGTGCCAGCAGTCCCCGAGGGACAGGCGAAAAAGAGACCCAGTACTTC.